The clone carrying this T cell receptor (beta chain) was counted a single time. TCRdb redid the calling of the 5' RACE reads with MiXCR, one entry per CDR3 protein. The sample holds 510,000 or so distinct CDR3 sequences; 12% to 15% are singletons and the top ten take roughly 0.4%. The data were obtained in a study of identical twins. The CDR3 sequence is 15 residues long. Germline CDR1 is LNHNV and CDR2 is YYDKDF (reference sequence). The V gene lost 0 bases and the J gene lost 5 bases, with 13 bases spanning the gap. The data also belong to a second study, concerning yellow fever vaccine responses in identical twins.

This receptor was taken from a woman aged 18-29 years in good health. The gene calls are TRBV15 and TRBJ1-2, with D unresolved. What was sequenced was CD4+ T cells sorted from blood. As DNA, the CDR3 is TGTGCCACCAGCAGAGAGCCCAGGACGGGGTATGGCTACACCTTC. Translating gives CATSREPRTGYGYTF.